This T cell receptor beta chain was sequenced during a study of vaccination and CD4 T cells after COVID-19. Study background: Cells received overlapping spike peptides from SARS-CoV-2, HCoV-NL63, HCoV-OC43 and HCoV-229E as stimulation. Study outcomes and limitations: Detection of a median about 90% of reactive clones in convalescent patients was confined to the period after vaccination. For convalescent patients, 304 of the 307 vaccine-specific clones analyzed were classified as spike mono-reactive.

The CDR3 is 13 amino acids. Looked up from germline, CDR1 is MNHNS and CDR2 is SASEGT. V lost 6 bases and J 1 base, leaving 9 bases between the germline ends. Treatment given: approximately 11-day PBMC culture with coronavirus spike peptide pools or control peptides (ViraFEST assay). With peptide pools, ViraFEST first expanded antigen-specific T cells and afterwards sequenced their TCRs. Concerning this clonotype: Its specificity is not known.

Cultured CD4+ T cell DNA was sequenced using the Oncomine TCR Beta short-read assay. TCRdb analysed the PCR reads with MiXCR anew, one entry per CDR3 protein. The table has approximately 11,000 distinct CDR3 sequences, approximately 70% seen once. This rearrangement joins TRBV6-1 to TRBJ1-1, with TRBD1 as a possible D gene (6 bases). Sequences were obtained from CD4+ T cells from blood, cultured in vitro. The TCR sequence derives from a human donor who had recovered from COVID-19. CDR3 region: CASRRQENTEAFF. The CDR3 nucleotides read TGTGCCAGCAGACGACAGGAGAACACTGAAGCTTTCTTT.